This TCR beta chain was observed in a study of CXCR3 chemokines and chemotherapy response in bladder cancer. TCRdb passed the PCR reads through MiXCR, listing each CDR3 protein once. The sample holds more than 10,000 distinct CDR3 sequences, roughly 12% seen once. The clonotype comes from a human donor with bladder cancer that did not respond to neoadjuvant chemotherapy. The material was obtained from a patient whose treatment included neoadjuvant chemotherapy.

The CDR3, as DNA: TGTGCCTGGAGGACGGGGAACTATGGCTACACCTTC. Encoded protein: CAWRTGNYGYTF. The chain is built from TRBV30 and TRBJ1-2, with no clear D. CDR1 GTSNPN and CDR2 SVGIG come from the germline V gene (reference sequence). The V end was cut by 3 bases, the J end by 2 bases, with 7 bases between. The CDR3 covers 12 residues.